These 10 T cell receptor beta chains were sequenced from one sample in a study of cytomegalovirus exposure and HLA in healthy donors (dated by TCRdb to about 2017). The library was generated by the immunoSEQ multiplex PCR assay. The multiplex PCR relied on a mix of 60 forward primers for TCR Vbeta segments and 13 reverse primers for TCR Jbeta segments. Not all clones reach the TCRdb copy of this immuneACCESS table, which keeps in-frame sequences only. Checked studies attribute under half of the gap to unresolved V genes and leave the rest unexplained. The sample table contains some 140,000 clones; only one count was recorded for under 80% of them. The top ten constitute about 4.3% of the sample. The source material was PBMCs. The receptors shown here come from a man between 18 and 35 years old in good health and CMV-seropositive.

J is TRBJ2-1 and V is TRBV5-4; the D gene is possibly TRBD1 (7 bases). Trimming removed 4 bases at V and 0 bases at J, with 20 bases between. Germline CDR1 reads SGHNT; CDR2 reads YYREEE (reference sequence). The CDR3 is 18 residues long. The CDR3 is CASSTGRRGLSSYNEQFF. For the CDR3, the DNA is TGTGCCAGCAGCACGGGACGGAGGGGGCTAAGCTCCTACAATGAGCAGTTCTTC.

This clone was counted between two and nine times. The J gene is TRBJ2-2, the V gene TRBV5-1; possibly TRBD2 for D (6 bases). The CDR3 contains 16 residues. Trimming removed 3 bases at V and 0 bases at J, with 12 bases between. The germline V gene has CDR1 SGHRS and CDR2 YFSETQ. The CDR3 nucleotides read TGCGCCAGCAGCTCGGGACTCGTCGCGAACACCGGGGAGCTGTTTTTT. Its translation: CASSSGLVANTGELFF.

J is TRBJ1-2 and V is TRBV28, with D perhaps TRBD1 (6 bases). Germline CDR1 is MDHEN and CDR2 is SYDVKM. This CDR3 region has 12 residues. CDR3 loop: CAVGGQDYGYTF. For the CDR3, the DNA is TGTGCGGTGGGGGGGCAAGACTATGGCTACACCTTC.

This clone was seen a single time. The chain links TRBV7-2 to TRBJ2-7; 14 bases are shared with TRBD2. Germline loops: CDR1 SGHTA, CDR2 FQGNSA. The CDR3 length is 15 residues. With V trimmed by 6 bases and J by 5 bases, 6 bases remained unmatched. CDR3 nucleotide sequence: TGTGCCAGCAGGTCCAGACTAGCGGGGGGGGACGAGCAGTACTTC. Encoded protein: CASRSRLAGGDEQYF.

In this sample, this clone turned up a few times. The chain carries TRBV27 and TRBJ2-5, with TRBD2 matching 12 bases. J gave up 4 bases and V 8 bases, and 8 bases lay outside the gene matches. The CDR3 sequence is 15 residues long. Germline CDR1 and CDR2: MNHEY and SMNVEV (reference sequence). CDR3 nucleotide sequence: TGTGCCAGCGGATTACTAGCGGGAGGATTAGAGACCCAGTACTTC. Its protein product is CASGLLAGGLETQYF.

The chain recombines TRBV6-5 with TRBJ1-3; D is undetermined. Germline CDR1 MNHEY, CDR2 SVGAGI. Trimming pared 6 bases from V and 2 bases from J, leaving 11 bases between. The CDR3 is 14 amino acids. The CDR3 DNA reads TGTGCCAGCAGGGGAGAGGGTGCTGGAAACACCATATATTTT. This sequence encodes CASRGEGAGNTIYF.

This clone was counted between two and nine times. The J gene is TRBJ2-4, the V gene TRBV6-5; 13 bases match TRBD2. This CDR3 contains 15 residues. V trimming: 5 bases; J trimming: 9 bases; junction bases outside the gene matches: 7. From germline, CDR1 is MNHEY and CDR2 SVGAGI. The CDR3 is CASSHRTSGSTIQYF. For the CDR3, the DNA is TGTGCCAGCAGTCACCGGACTAGCGGGAGTACCATTCAGTACTTC.

The chain has TRBV5-1 and TRBJ2-1; maybe TRBD1 (6 bases). Trimming removed 3 bases at V and 9 bases at J, with 13 bases between. The CDR3 spans 13 residues. CDR1 is SGHRS, CDR2 YFSETQ, per germline. Here the CDR3 reads CASSWGQGGEQFF. Written as DNA, the CDR3 is TGCGCCAGCAGCTGGGGCCAAGGGGGTGAGCAGTTCTTC.

This clone rates as large (0.1 to 1%). The chain couples TRBV4-2 to TRBJ2-6, with TRBD1 identical over 7 bases. Germline V lookup: CDR1 LGHNA, CDR2 YNFKEQ. Losses at the gene ends were 1 base for V and 4 bases for J; bases not matched to a gene: 7. The CDR3 sequence is 17 residues long. CDR3 in amino acids: CASSQGHTGVGANVLTF. For the CDR3, the DNA is TGTGCCAGCAGCCAAGGCCATACAGGGGTCGGGGCCAACGTCCTGACTTTC.

The chain recombines TRBV7-9 with TRBJ2-1; weak D call: TRBD1 (6 bases). The V end lost 10 bases, the J end lost 6 bases, and 13 bases lay between the germline ends. The CDR3 is made up of 12 amino acids. Germline assignment: CDR1 SEHNR and CDR2 FQNEAQ (reference sequence). This chain's CDR3 is CANFQGRNEQFF. In DNA form, the CDR3 reads TGTGCCAACTTTCAGGGGCGCAATGAGCAGTTCTTC.